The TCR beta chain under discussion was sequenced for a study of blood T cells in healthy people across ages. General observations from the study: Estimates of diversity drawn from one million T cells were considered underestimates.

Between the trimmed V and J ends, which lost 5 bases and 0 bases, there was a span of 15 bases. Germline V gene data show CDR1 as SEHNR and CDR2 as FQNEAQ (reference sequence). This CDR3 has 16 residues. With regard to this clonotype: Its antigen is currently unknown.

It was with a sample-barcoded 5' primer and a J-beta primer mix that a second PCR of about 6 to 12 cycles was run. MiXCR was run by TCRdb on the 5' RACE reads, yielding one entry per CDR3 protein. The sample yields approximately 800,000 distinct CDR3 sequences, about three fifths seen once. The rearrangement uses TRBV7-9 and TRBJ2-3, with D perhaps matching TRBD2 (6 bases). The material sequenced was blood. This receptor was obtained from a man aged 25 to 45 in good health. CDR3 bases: TGTGCCAGCAGCCACCCCACTAGCCCTAGCACAGATACGCAGTATTTT. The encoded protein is CASSHPTSPSTDTQYF. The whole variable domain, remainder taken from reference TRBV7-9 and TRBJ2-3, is DTGVSQNPRHKITKRGQNVTFRCDPISEHNRLYWYRQTLGQGPEFLTYFQNEAQLEKSRLLSDRFSAERPKGSFSTLEIQRTEQGDSAMYLCASSHPTSPSTDTQYFGPGTRLTVL.